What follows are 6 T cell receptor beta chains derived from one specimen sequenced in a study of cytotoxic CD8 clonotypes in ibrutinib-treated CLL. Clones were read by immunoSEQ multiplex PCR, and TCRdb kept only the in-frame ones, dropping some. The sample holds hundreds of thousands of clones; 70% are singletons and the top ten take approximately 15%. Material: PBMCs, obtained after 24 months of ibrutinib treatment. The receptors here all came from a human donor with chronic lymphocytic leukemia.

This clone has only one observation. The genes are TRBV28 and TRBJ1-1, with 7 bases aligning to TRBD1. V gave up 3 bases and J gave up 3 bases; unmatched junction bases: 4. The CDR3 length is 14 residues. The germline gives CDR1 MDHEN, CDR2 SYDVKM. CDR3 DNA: TGTGCCAGCAGTTTGTTGGGACAGTACACTGAAGCTTTCTTT. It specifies CASSLLGQYTEAFF.

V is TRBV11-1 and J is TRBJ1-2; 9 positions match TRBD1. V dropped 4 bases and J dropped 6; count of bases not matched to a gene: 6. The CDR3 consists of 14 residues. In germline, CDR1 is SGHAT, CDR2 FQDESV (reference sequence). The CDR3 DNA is TGTGCCAGCAGCTCCAACAGGGGGCAGGATGGCTACACCTTC. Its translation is CASSSNRGQDGYTF. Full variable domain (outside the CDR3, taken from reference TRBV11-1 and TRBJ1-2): EAEVAQSPRYKITEKSQAVAFWCDPISGHATLYWYRQILGQGPELLVQFQDESVVDDSQLPKDRFSAERLKGVDSTLKIQPAELGDSAMYLCASSSNRGQDGYTFGSGTRLTVV.

The CDR3: CASRRQGAGTSGLYEQYF. CDR3 bases: TGTGCCAGTAGACGACAGGGGGCAGGGACTAGCGGACTCTACGAGCAGTACTTC. V is TRBV19 and J is TRBJ2-7; perhaps TRBD2 as D (11 bases). CDR3 length: 18 residues. Germline V gives CDR1 LNHDA, CDR2 SQIVND (reference sequence). V lost 6 bases to trimming and J lost 3 bases, with 27 bases between them.

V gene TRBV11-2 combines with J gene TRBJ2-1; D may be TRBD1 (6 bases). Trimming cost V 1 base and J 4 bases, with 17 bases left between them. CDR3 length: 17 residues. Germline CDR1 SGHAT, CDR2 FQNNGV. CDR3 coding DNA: TGTGCCAGCAGCTTAGGCACCTCGGGACACGTGTACAATGAGCAGTTCTTC. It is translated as CASSLGTSGHVYNEQFF.

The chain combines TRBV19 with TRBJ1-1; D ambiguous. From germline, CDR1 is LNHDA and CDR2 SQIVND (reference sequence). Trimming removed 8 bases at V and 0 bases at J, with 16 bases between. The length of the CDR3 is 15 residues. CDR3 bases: TGTGCCAGTTTGGAGCAGCAGATCATGAACACTGAAGCTTTCTTT. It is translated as CASLEQQIMNTEAFF.

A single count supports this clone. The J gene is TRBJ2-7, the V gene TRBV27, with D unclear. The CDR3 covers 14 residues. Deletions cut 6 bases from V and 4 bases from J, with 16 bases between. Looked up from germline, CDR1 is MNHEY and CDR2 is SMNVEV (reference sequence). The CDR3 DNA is TGTGCCAGCAGCCCTTTAGAGTGGAAATACGAGCAGTACTTC. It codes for CASSPLEWKYEQYF.